The present T cell receptor beta chain was sequenced within a study of somatic mutations in cytotoxic T cells in rheumatoid arthritis. Study-wide results and limits: The study found that the largest CD8+ clone exceeded 20% of CD8+ cells in about an eighth of the roughly 60 patients.

Clones were sequenced by immunoSEQ multiplex PCR, and TCRdb holds only the in-frame ones, with some missing. This table has about 25,000 clones, around 76% appearing once. The germline V gene encodes CDR1 SGDLS and CDR2 YYNGEE. This CDR3 contains 16 residues. Germline trimming cut 3 bases from V and 4 bases from J; bases unmatched to any gene: 4. To note about this clone: Its antigen is currently unknown.

The TCR originated in a man in his fifties in good health. Sequences were obtained from CD8+ T cells sorted from blood. The V call is TRBV9, the J call TRBJ2-6, with 10 positions matching TRBD2. The DNA of the CDR3 is TGTGCCAGCAGCGCCGAGACTAGCGGGGGGGCCAACGTCCTGACTTTC. It translates to CASSAETSGGANVLTF.